This note documents a single TCR beta chain sequence. What it binds is not known. These data belong to a study of T cell responses to AZD1222 COVID-19 vaccine. Study-level information: It was second doses at about 4 or about 12 weeks that were pooled. The study's findings and limits: Spike-wide coverage was observed for vaccine-associated CD4 TCRs, with dominant responses at 160-218 and 743-854.

Germline V lookup: CDR1 SGHRS, CDR2 YFSETQ. The CDR3 has 20 amino acids. J was trimmed by 3 bases and V by 4 bases; bases with no gene match: 20. Sequencing used immunoSEQ multiplex PCR; TCRdb keeps in-frame clones, though not all of them. The top ten hold 4.4% of the sample, which has approximately 160,000 clones, more than 85% seen once. The sequencing used peripheral blood, collected on day 0 of AZD1222 vaccination. The chain uses TRBV5-1 and TRBJ2-1; 9 bases map to TRBD2. The clonotype originates from an adult in good health. The CDR3 region is CASSTTPASGTLWIYNEQFF. CDR3 sequence (DNA): TGCGCCAGCAGCACCACCCCGGCTAGCGGGACCCTCTGGATCTACAATGAGCAGTTCTTC.